Each of the 5 T cell receptor beta chains below was sequenced from the same sample in a study of T cells after yellow fever vaccination. Using its own MiXCR run on the 5' RACE reads, TCRdb lists one record per CDR3 protein. The sample lists a few hundred thousand distinct CDR3 sequences; 8.7% were seen once. The sequenced sample was PBMCs, obtained on the day of the first yellow fever vaccination. Source of these receptors: a man between 18 and 29 years old who received the YFV17D yellow fever vaccine.

This clonotype showed up many times. This chain joins TRBV5-1 and TRBJ1-1; maybe TRBD1 (6 bases). Trimming cost V 3 bases and J 4 bases, with 10 bases left between them. Germline values: CDR1 SGHRS, CDR2 YFSETQ. This CDR3 has 13 residues. In nucleotides, the CDR3 is TGCGCCAGCAGCTCGAGGGGGGGCACTGAAGCTTTCTTT. This translates into CASSSRGGTEAFF.

This chain links TRBV7-9 with TRBJ2-1; D is uncertain. Deletions cut 3 bases from V and 2 bases from J, with 8 bases between. This CDR3 spans 14 amino acids. CDR1 SEHNR and CDR2 FQNEAQ come from the germline V gene (reference sequence). CDR3 residues: CASSFPGPYNEQFF. The CDR3 DNA follows: TGTGCCAGCAGCTTCCCGGGCCCCTACAATGAGCAGTTCTTC.

The chain is built from TRBV21-1 and TRBJ1-4; the table's D call, TRBD1, has no DNA check behind it. TRBV21-1 counts as a pseudogene. The CDR3 has 15 residues. The CDR3 region is CASSKRDRGFEKLFF. The CDR3 DNA is TGTGCCAGCAGCAAACGGGACAGGGGGTTTGAAAAACTGTTTTTT.

This chain connects TRBV7-9 to TRBJ2-4, with unresolved D. This CDR3 is built from 14 residues. CDR1 SEHNR and CDR2 FQNEAQ come from the germline V gene (reference sequence). V was cut by 5 bases and J by 0 bases, with 8 bases left in between. The CDR3, as DNA: TGTGCCAGCAGCGAAAAGCTAGCCAAAAACATTCAGTACTTC. Translated, it gives CASSEKLAKNIQYF.

This clonotype was recorded a few times. The chain employs TRBV11-2 and TRBJ2-2; D is undetermined. The V gene's germline CDR1 is SGHAT and CDR2 FQNNGV. This CDR3 spans 18 amino acids. The V and J ends lost 2 bases and 1 base respectively, with 17 bases between them. The CDR3 is CASSLPTRHSQNTGELFF. For the CDR3, the DNA is TGTGCCAGCAGCTTACCTACAAGACACTCCCAGAACACCGGGGAGCTGTTTTTT.